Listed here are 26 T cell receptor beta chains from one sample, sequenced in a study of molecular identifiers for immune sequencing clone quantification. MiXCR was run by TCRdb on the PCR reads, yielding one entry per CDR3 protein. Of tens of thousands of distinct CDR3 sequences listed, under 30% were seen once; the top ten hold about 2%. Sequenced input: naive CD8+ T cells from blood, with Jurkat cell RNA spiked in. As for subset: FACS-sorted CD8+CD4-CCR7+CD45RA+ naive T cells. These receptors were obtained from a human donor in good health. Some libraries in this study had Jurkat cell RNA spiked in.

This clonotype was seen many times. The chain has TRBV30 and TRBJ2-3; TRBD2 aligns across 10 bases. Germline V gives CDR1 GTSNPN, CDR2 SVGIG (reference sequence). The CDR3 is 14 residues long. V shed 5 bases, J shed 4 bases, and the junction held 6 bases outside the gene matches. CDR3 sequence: CAWSLAGVADTQYF. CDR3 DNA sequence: TGTGCCTGGTCCCTAGCGGGAGTCGCAGATACGCAGTATTTT.

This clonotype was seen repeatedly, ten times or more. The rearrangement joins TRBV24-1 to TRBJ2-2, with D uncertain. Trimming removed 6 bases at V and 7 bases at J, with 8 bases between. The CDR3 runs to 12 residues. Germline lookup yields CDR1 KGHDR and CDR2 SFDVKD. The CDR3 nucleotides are TGTGCCACCAGTTATGCCCGCGGGGAGCTGTTTTTT. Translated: CATSYARGELFF.

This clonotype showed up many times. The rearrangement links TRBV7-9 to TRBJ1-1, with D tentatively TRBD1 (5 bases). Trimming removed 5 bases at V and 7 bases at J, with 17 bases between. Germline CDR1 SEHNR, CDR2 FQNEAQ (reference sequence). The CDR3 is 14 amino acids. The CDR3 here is CASSATITGLEAFF. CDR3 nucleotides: TGTGCCAGCAGCGCAACGATAACAGGCCTTGAAGCTTTCTTT.

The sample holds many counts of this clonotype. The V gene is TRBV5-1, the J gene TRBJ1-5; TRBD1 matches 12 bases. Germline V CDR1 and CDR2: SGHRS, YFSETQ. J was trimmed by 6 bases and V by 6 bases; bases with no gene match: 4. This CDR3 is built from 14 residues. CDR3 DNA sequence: TGCGCCAGCACCGGGACAGGGGGCGTTCAGCCCCAGCATTTT. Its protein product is CASTGTGGVQPQHF. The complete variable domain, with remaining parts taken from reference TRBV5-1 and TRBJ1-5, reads KAGVTQTPRYLIKTRGQQVTLSCSPISGHRSVSWYQQTPGQGLQFLFEYFSETQRNKGNFPGRFSGRQFSNSRSEMNVSTLELGDSALYLCASTGTGGVQPQHFGDGTRLSIL.

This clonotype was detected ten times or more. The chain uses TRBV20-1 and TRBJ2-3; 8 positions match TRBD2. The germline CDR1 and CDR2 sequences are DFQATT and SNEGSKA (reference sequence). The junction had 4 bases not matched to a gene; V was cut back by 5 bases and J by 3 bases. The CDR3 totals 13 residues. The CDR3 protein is CSAREGLTDTQYF. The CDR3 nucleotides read TGCAGTGCTCGGGAGGGCCTGACAGATACGCAGTATTTT.

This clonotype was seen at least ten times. CDR3 amino acids: CASSYQGHLQETQYF. Here the CDR3 DNA reads TGTGCCAGCAGTTACCAGGGACACCTCCAAGAGACCCAGTACTTC. V is TRBV6-5 and J is TRBJ2-5, with D tentatively TRBD1 (6 bases). Between the trimmed V and J ends, which lost 2 bases and 1 base, there was a span of 11 bases. Germline CDR1 reads MNHEY; CDR2 reads SVGAGI. The CDR3 covers 15 residues.

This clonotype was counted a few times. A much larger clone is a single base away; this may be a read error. The CDR3 nucleotides are TGTGCCAACACGGGGGATACGCAGTATTTT. This sequence encodes CANTGDTQYF. This chain links TRBV6-1 with TRBJ2-3; TRBD2 is a possible D gene (5 bases). With 10 bases removed from V and 6 bases from J, the gap between germline ends came to 8 bases. Germline V lookup: CDR1 MNHNS, CDR2 SASEGT. The CDR3 length is 10 residues.

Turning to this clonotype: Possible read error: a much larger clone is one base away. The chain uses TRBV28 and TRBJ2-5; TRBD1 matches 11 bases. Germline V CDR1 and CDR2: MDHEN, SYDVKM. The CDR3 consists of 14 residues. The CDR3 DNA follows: TGTGCCAGCACTACGGACAGGGGGCAAGAGCCCCAGTACTTC. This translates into CASTTDRGQEPQYF.

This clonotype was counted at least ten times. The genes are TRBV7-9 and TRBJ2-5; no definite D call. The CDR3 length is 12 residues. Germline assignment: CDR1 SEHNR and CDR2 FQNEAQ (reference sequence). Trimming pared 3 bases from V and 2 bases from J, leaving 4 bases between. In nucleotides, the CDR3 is TGTGCCAGCAGCTTTACACAAGAGACCCAGTACTTC. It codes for CASSFTQETQYF.

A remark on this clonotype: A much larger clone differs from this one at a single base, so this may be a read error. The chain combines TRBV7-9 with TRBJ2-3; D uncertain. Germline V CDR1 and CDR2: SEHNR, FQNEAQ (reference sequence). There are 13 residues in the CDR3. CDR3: CVSSSPGTDTQYF. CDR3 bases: TGTGTCAGCAGTTCACCCGGTACAGATACGCAGTATTTT.

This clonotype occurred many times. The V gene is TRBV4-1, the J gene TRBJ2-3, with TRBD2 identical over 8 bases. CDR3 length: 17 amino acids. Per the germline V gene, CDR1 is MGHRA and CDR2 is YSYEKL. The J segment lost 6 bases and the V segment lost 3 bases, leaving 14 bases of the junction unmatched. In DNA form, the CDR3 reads TGCGCCAGCAGCCATTATGCGGAACGGGGGGGCCTGGATACGCAGTATTTT. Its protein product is CASSHYAERGGLDTQYF.

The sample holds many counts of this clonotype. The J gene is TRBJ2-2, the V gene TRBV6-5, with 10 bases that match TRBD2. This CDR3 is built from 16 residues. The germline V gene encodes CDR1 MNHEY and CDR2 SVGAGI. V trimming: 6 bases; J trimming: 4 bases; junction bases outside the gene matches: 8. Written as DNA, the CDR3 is TGTGCCAGCAGGGGGAGCGGGGGGGTCATCACCGGGGAGCTGTTTTTT. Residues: CASRGSGGVITGELFF.

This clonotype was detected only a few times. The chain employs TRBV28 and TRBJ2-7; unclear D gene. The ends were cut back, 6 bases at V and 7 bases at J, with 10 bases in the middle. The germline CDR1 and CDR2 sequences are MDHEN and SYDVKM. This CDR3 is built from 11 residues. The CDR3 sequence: CASSFQSEQYF. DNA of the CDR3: TGTGCCAGCAGCTTTCAGTCTGAGCAGTACTTC.

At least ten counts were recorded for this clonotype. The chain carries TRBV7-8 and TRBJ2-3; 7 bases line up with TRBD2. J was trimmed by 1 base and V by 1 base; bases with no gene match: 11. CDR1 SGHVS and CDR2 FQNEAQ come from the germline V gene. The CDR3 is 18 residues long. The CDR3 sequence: CASSLVPKTSLGTDTQYF. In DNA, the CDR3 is TGTGCCAGCAGCTTAGTACCGAAGACTAGCCTCGGCACAGATACGCAGTATTTT.

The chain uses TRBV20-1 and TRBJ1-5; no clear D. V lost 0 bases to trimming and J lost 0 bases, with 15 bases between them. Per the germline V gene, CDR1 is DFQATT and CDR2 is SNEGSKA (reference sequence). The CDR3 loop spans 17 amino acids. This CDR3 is CSARDLGSDNSNQPQHF. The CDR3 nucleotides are TGCAGTGCTAGAGATTTGGGGTCCGATAATAGCAATCAGCCCCAGCATTTT.

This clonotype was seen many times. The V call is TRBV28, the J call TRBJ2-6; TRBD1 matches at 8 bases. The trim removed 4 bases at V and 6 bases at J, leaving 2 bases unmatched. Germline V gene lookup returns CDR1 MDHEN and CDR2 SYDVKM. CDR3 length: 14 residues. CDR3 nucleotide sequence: TGTGCCAGCAGTTACAGGGGGGAGGCCAACGTCCTGACTTTC. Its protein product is CASSYRGEANVLTF.

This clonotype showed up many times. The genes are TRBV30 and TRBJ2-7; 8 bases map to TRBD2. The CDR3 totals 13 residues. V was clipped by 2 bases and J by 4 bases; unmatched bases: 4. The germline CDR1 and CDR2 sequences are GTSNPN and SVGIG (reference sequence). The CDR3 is CAWSPSGGYEQYF. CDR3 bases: TGTGCCTGGAGTCCCAGCGGGGGTTACGAGCAGTACTTC.

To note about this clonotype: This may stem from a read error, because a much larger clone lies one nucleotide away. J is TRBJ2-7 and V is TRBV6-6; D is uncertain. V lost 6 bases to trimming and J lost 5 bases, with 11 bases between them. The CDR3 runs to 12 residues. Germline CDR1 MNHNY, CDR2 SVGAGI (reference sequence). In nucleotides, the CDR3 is TGTGCCAGCAGCCCTGACACCCACGAGCAGTACTTC. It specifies CASSPDTHEQYF.

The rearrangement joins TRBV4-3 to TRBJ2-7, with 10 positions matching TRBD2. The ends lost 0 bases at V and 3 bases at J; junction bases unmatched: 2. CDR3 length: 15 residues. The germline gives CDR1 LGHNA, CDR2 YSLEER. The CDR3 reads CASSQESSGGYEQYF. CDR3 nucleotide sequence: TGCGCCAGCAGCCAAGAGTCTAGCGGGGGCTACGAGCAGTACTTC.

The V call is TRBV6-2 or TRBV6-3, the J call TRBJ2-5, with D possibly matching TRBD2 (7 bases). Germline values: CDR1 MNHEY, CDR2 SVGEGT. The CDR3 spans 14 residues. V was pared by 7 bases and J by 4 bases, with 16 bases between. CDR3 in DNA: TGTGCCAGCAAACGAGGGGGGGAAATAGAGACCCAGTACTTC. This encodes CASKRGGEIETQYF.

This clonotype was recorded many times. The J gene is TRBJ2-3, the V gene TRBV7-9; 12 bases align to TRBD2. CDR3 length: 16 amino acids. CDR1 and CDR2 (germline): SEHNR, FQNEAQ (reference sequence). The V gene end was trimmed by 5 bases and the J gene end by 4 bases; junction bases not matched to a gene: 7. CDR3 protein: CASSPTSGGPSDTQYF. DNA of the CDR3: TGTGCCAGCAGCCCCACTAGCGGGGGGCCCTCAGATACGCAGTATTTT.

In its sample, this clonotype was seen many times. The CDR3 DNA is TGCGCCAGCAGCTTTCGACTAGCGGGAGGTGACGGTGAGCAGTTCTTC. Encoded protein: CASSFRLAGGDGEQFF. The chain couples TRBV5-1 to TRBJ2-1; 13 bases are a match to TRBD2. After removal of 2 bases from V and 9 bases from J, the junction contained 8 bases not matched to a gene. The CDR3 consists of 16 residues. The V gene's germline CDR1 is SGHRS and CDR2 YFSETQ. Combining the CDR3 with reference TRBV5-1 and TRBJ2-1 gives the whole variable domain KAGVTQTPRYLIKTRGQQVTLSCSPISGHRSVSWYQQTPGQGLQFLFEYFSETQRNKGNFPGRFSGRQFSNSRSEMNVSTLELGDSALYLCASSFRLAGGDGEQFFGPGTRLTVL.

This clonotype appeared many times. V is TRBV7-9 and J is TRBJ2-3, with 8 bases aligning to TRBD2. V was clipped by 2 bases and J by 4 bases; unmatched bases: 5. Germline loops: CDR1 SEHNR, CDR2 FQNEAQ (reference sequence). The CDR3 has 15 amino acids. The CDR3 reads CASSLMTGGSDTQYF. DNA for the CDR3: TGTGCCAGCAGCTTAATGACGGGAGGGTCAGATACGCAGTATTTT.

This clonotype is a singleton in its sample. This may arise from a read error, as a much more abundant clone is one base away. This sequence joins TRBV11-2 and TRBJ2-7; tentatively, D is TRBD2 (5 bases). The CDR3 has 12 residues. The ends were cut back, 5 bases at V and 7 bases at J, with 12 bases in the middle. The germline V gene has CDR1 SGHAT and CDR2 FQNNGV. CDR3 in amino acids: CASSGSVREQYF. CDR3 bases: TGTGCCAGCAGCGGGAGTGTACGGGAGCAGTACTTC.

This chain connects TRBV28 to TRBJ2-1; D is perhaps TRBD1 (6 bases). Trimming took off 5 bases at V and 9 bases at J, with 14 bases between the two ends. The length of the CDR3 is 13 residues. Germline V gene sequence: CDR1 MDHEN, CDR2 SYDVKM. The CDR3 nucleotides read TGTGCCAGCAGTCCGCGACAGGTAAGTGAGCAGTTCTTC. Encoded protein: CASSPRQVSEQFF.

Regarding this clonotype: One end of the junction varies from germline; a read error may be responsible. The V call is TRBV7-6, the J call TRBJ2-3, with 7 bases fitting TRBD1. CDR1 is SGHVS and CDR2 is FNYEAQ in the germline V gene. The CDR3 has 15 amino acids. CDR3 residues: CASSPTGYSTGTQYF. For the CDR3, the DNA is TGTGCCAGCAGCCCGACAGGGTATAGCACAGGTACGCAGTATTTC. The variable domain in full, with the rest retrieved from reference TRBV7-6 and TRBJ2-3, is GAGVSQSPRYKVTKRGQDVALRCDPISGHVSLYWYRQALGQGPEFLTYFNYEAQQDKSGLPNDRFSAERPEGSISTLTIQRTEQRDSAMYRCASSPTGYSTGTQYFGPGTRLTVL.